This record concerns one T cell receptor beta chain sequence. Its antigen specificity is not known. Per-base qualities were not stored, and no clone one base away is much larger. The data were obtained in a study of T cell changes during pregnancy in multiple sclerosis (dated by TCRdb to 2018 to 2020). Some background on the complete study: The study examined how the T cell repertoire changed over the course of pregnancy in women with multiple sclerosis.

The germline V gene supplies CDR1 SGHTA and CDR2 FQGNSA. V was cut back by 6 bases and J by 2 bases, leaving a gap of 16 bases between them. Measured from the cysteine to the phenylalanine, the CDR3 is 15 residues long. The sequence is cut down to CDR3 DNA, 45 bases in frame from base 1. Library method: the immunoSEQ multiplex PCR assay. Imported from immuneACCESS, the table was reduced by TCRdb to in-frame sequences with V and J called. These copies leave out some clones; in studies compared against another copy, an unresolved V gene accounts for under half, and the cause of the remainder is not known. Counted in this sample were just over 90,000 clones; 91% of them appeared once. In total, the top ten clones hold under 2% of the sample.

The starting material was peripheral blood, obtained after pregnancy. The TCR originated in a female donor in good health, enrolled as a control in a pregnancy study. The rearranged chain carries TRBV7-2 and TRBJ1-2; the D region possibly corresponds to TRBD1 (5 bases align). The DNA reads as follows: TGTGCCAGCAGACCCGGCGGGGGGAGAAACTATGGCTACACCTTC. Protein translation: CASRPGGGRNYGYTF. When the CDR3 is completed using the reference TRBV7-2 and TRBJ1-2 genes on either side, the full variable domain is GAGVSQSPSNKVTEKGKDVELRCDPISGHTALYWYRQSLGQGLEFLIYFQGNSAPDKSGLPSDRFSAERTGGSVSTLTIQRTQQEDSAVYLCASRPGGGRNYGYTFGSGTRLTVV.